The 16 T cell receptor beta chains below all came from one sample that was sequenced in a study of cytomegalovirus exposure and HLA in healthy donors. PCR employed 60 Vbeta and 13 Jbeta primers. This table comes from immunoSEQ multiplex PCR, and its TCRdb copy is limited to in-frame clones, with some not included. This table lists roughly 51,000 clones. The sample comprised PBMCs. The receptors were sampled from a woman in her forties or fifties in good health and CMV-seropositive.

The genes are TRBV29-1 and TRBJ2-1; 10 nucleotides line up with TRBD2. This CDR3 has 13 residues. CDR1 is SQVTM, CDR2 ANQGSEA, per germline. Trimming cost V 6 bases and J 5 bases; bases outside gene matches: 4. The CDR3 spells CSVRTSGHNEQFF. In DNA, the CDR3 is TGCAGCGTCCGGACTAGCGGACACAATGAGCAGTTCTTC.

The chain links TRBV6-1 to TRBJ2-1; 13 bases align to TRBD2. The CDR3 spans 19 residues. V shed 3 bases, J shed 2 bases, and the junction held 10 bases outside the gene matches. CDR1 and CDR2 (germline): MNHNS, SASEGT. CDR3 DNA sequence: TGTGCCAGCAGTGACCCACTAGCGGGAGGGTCCAGGACCTACAATGAGCAGTTCTTC. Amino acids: CASSDPLAGGSRTYNEQFF.

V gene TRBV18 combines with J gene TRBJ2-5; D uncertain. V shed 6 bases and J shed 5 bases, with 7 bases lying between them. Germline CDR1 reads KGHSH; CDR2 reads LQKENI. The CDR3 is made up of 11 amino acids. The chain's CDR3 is CASSSLETQYF. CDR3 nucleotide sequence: TGTGCCAGCTCGTCTTTGGAGACCCAGTACTTC.

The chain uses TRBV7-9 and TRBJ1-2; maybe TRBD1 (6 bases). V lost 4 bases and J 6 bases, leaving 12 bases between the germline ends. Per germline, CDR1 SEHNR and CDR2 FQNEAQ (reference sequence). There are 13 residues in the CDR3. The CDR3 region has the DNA TGTGCCAGCAGCTCAACAGGGTCCCATGGCTACACCTTC. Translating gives CASSSTGSHGYTF. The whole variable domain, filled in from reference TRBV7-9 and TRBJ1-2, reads DTGVSQNPRHKITKRGQNVTFRCDPISEHNRLYWYRQTLGQGPEFLTYFQNEAQLEKSRLLSDRFSAERPKGSFSTLEIQRTEQGDSAMYLCASSSTGSHGYTFGSGTRLTVV.

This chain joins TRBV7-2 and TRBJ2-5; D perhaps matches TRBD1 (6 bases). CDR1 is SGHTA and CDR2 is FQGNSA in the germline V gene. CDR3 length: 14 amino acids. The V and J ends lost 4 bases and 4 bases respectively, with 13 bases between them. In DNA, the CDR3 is TGTGCCAGCAGCTCCCGGACAGTCCCAGAGACCCAGTACTTC. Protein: CASSSRTVPETQYF.

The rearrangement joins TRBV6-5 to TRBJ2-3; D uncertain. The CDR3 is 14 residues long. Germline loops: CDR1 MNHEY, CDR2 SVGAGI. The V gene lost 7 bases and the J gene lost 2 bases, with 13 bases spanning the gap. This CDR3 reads CASKSSLVTDTQYF. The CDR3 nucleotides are TGTGCCAGCAAATCTAGTTTAGTCACAGATACGCAGTATTTT.

The CDR3 loop is CASSYRVGGNEKLFF. CDR3 nucleotide sequence: TGTGCCAGCAGTTACCGGGTCGGGGGTAATGAAAAACTGTTTTTT. The rearrangement uses TRBV6-5 and TRBJ1-4; D might be TRBD1 (5 bases). The CDR3 runs to 15 residues. Trimming stripped 2 bases from V and 4 bases from J, with 11 bases between. Germline CDR1 is MNHEY and CDR2 is SVGAGI.

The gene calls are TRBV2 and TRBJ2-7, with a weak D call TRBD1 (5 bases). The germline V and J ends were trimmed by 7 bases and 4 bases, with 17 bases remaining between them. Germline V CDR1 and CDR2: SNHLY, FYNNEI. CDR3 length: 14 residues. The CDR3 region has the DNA TGTGCCAGCACCCCGACAGAAGTTCATTACGAGCAGTACTTC. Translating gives CASTPTEVHYEQYF.

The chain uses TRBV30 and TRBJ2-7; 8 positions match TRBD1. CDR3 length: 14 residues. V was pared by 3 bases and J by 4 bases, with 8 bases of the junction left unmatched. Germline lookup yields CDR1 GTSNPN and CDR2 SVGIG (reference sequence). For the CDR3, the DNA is TGTGCCTGGAGAGGACGGGACAGGAGGTACGAGCAGTACTTC. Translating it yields CAWRGRDRRYEQYF.

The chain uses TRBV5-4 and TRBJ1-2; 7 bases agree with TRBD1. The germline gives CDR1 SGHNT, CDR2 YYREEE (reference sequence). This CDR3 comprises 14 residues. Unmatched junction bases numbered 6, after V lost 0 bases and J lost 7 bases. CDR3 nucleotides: TGTGCCAGCAGCTTGGAGAGGGGGCTGCGTGGCTACACCTTC. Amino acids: CASSLERGLRGYTF. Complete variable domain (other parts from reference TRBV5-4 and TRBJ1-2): ETGVTQSPTHLIKTRGQQVTLRCSSQSGHNTVSWYQQALGQGPQFIFQYYREEENGRGNFPPRFSGLQFPNYSSELNVNALELDDSALYLCASSLERGLRGYTFGSGTRLTVV.

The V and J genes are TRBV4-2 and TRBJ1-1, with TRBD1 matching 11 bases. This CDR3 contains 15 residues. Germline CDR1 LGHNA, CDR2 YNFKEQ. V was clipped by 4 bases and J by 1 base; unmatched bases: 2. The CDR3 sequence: CASSPGTGGNTEAFF. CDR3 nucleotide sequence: TGTGCCAGCAGCCCAGGGACAGGGGGGAACACTGAAGCTTTCTTT.

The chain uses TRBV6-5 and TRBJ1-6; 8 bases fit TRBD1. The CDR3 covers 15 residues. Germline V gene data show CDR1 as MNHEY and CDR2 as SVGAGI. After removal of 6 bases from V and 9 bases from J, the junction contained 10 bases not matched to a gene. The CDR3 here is CASSQPTGAVSPLHF. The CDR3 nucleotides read TGTGCCAGCAGCCAACCGACAGGGGCGGTTTCACCCCTCCACTTT.

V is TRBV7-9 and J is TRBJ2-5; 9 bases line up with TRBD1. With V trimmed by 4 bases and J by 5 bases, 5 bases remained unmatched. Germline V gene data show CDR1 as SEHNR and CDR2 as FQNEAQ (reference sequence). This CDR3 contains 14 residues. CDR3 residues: CASSSRQGEETQYF. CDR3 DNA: TGTGCCAGCAGCTCTCGACAGGGGGAGGAGACCCAGTACTTC.

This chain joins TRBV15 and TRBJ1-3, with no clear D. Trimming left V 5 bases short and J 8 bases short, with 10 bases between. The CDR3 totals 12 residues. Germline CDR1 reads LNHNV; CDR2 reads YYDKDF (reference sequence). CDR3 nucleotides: TGTGCCACCAGCGAAACTGCGGACACCATATATTTT. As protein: CATSETADTIYF.

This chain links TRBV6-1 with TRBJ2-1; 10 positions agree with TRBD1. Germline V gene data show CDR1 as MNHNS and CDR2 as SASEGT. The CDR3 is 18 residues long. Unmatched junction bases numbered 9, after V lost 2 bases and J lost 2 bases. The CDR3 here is CASSEFGQGELPYNEQFF. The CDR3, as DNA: TGTGCCAGCAGTGAATTCGGACAGGGGGAATTACCCTACAATGAGCAGTTCTTC.

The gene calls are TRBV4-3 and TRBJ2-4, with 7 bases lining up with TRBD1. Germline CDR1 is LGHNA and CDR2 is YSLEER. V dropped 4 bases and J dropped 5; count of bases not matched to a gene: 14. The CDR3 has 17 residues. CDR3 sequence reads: CASSRIQGQIGQNIQYF. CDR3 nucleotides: TGCGCCAGCAGCCGCATACAGGGGCAGATTGGGCAAAACATTCAGTACTTC.